The 12 T cell receptor beta chains below all came from one sample that was sequenced in a study of T cell repertoires in cytomegalovirus infection. TCRdb re-analysed the reads in MiXCR, keeping a single row per CDR3 protein. The sample includes over 300,000 distinct CDR3 sequences, roughly 15% of them seen just once. Sequencing was performed on PBMCs. The receptors shown here come from a human donor in good health (CMV status not recorded). Some clones in this sample may be carry-over from other donors' samples.

This chain joins TRBV2 and TRBJ2-3; tentative D call: TRBD2 (6 bases). This CDR3 spans 14 amino acids. Trimming shortened V by 8 bases and J by 0 bases, and 12 bases separated the two germline ends. CDR1 and CDR2 from the germline V gene are SNHLY and FYNNEI. Here the CDR3 reads CASRGTLSTDTQYF. CDR3 coding DNA: TGTGCCAGCCGCGGGACCCTTAGCACAGATACGCAGTATTTT.

This clonotype was recorded many times. The CDR3 bases are TGTGCCAGCAGTTACTCGATTCCGGGATGGAATTTCTCTGGAAACACCATATATTTT. Translation gives CASSYSIPGWNFSGNTIYF. The genes are TRBV6-6 and TRBJ1-3; no clear D. Germline V CDR1 and CDR2: MNHNY, SVGAGI (reference sequence). V was trimmed by 0 bases and J by 0 bases, leaving 18 bases between them. CDR3 length: 19 amino acids.

Only a few counts were recorded for this clonotype. This chain uses TRBV19 with TRBJ2-7; the match to TRBD1 covers 9 bases. CDR3 length: 14 residues. V trimming: 3 bases; J trimming: 6 bases; junction bases outside the gene matches: 6. The germline gives CDR1 LNHDA, CDR2 SQIVND (reference sequence). CDR3 in DNA: TGTGCCAGTAGTATTAAACAGGGGGCGAGCGAGCAGTACTTC. Translated, it gives CASSIKQGASEQYF.

Ten or more counts support this clonotype. The rearrangement uses TRBV7-4 and TRBJ1-1; possibly TRBD1 for D (6 bases). The CDR3 is made up of 17 amino acids. The ends were cut back, 1 base at V and 0 bases at J, with 15 bases in the middle. From germline, CDR1 is SGHVT and CDR2 SQSDAQ. This CDR3 reads CASSLVSRGAVNTEAFF. In DNA, the CDR3 is TGTGCCAGCAGCTTAGTGAGTCGGGGGGCGGTGAACACTGAAGCTTTCTTT.

The chain joins TRBV10-3 to TRBJ2-7; tentatively, D is TRBD2 (5 bases). CDR3 length: 14 amino acids. Per the germline V gene, CDR1 is ENHRY and CDR2 is SYGVKD. V was clipped by 4 bases and J by 7 bases, with 17 bases between them. CDR3 loop: CAISALVSVGEQYF. DNA for the CDR3: TGTGCCATCAGTGCCCTGGTTAGCGTCGGGGAGCAGTACTTC.

This clonotype was observed a few times. The chain carries TRBV6-2 or TRBV6-3 and TRBJ1-2; 7 nucleotides match TRBD1. V lost 11 bases and J lost 3; bases outside the gene matches: 6. This CDR3 contains 12 residues. In germline, CDR1 is MNHEY, CDR2 SVGEGT. CDR3 sequence reads: CAGSDRDYGYTF. In DNA, the CDR3 is TGTGCCGGCTCCGACAGGGACTATGGCTACACCTTC.

Many counts were recorded for this clonotype. The CDR3 nucleotides are TGTGCCAGCAGCTTATTCGGGCGTGGGGAGGAAAAACTGTTTTTT. Translation gives CASSLFGRGEEKLFF. The rearrangement links TRBV7-9 to TRBJ1-4; D gene unclear. The V end was cut by 2 bases, the J end by 8 bases, with 15 bases between. The CDR3 is made up of 15 amino acids. Germline V lookup: CDR1 SEHNR, CDR2 FQNEAQ (reference sequence).

This sequence joins TRBV7-9 and TRBJ2-7; D may be TRBD2 (6 bases). The germline gives CDR1 SEHNR, CDR2 FQNEAQ (reference sequence). This CDR3 has 13 residues. Between the trimmed V and J ends, which lost 7 bases and 0 bases, there was a span of 10 bases. CDR3 protein: CASMIAASYEQYF. CDR3 sequence (DNA): TGTGCCAGCATGATAGCGGCCTCCTACGAGCAGTACTTC.

This chain connects TRBV18 to TRBJ2-7; TRBD2 matches at 11 bases. V shed 3 bases and J 0 bases; nucleotides not matched to a gene: 4. Germline assignment: CDR1 KGHSH and CDR2 LQKENI. This CDR3 spans 16 amino acids. The CDR3 sequence: CASSPIAGGSSYEQYF. CDR3 nucleotide sequence: TGTGCCAGCTCACCCATAGCGGGGGGGAGCTCCTACGAGCAGTACTTC.

This chain uses TRBV28 with TRBJ2-5; 7 nucleotides match TRBD2. CDR1 MDHEN and CDR2 SYDVKM come from the germline V gene. The CDR3 is made up of 12 amino acids. The trim removed 4 bases at V and 8 bases at J, leaving 4 bases unmatched. The CDR3 nucleotides read TGTGCCAGCAGTTCAGCGGGGAATACCCAGTACTTC. It translates to CASSSAGNTQYF.

In its sample, this clonotype was seen a few times. This chain uses TRBV29-1 with TRBJ1-2; D is unresolved. Germline CDR1 is SQVTM and CDR2 is ANQGSEA. With 1 base removed from V and 4 bases from J, the gap between germline ends came to 13 bases. The CDR3 consists of 14 residues. The CDR3 here is CSVEGRGPGYGYTF. For the CDR3, the DNA is TGCAGCGTTGAAGGACGGGGTCCCGGCTATGGCTACACCTTC.

This clonotype was detected a few times. The CDR3 nucleotides read TGTGCCAGCCAAACGGGGGACAGGGACAATGAGCAGTTCTTC. Translation gives CASQTGDRDNEQFF. This chain connects TRBV28 to TRBJ2-1; 9 bases match TRBD1. The CDR3 is made up of 14 amino acids. Germline V CDR1 and CDR2: MDHEN, SYDVKM. The J segment lost 5 bases and the V segment lost 8 bases, leaving 7 bases of the junction unmatched.